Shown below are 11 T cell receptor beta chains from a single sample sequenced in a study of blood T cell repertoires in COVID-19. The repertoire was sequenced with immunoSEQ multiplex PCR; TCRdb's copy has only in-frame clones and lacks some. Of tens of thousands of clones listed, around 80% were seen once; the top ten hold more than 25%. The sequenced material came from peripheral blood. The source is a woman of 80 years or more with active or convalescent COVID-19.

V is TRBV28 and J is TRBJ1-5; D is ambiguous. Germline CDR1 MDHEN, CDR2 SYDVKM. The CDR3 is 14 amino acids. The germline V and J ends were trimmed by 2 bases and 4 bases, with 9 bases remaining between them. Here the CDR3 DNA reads TGTGCCAGCAGTTTAATAGGAGTTAATCAGCCCCAGCATTTT. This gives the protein CASSLIGVNQPQHF.

The CDR3 DNA follows: TGTGCCAGCAGCTGGGGGGTCACAGATACGCAGTATTTT. Translating it yields CASSWGVTDTQYF. This chain links TRBV7-3 with TRBJ2-3; D possibly corresponds to TRBD2 (6 bases). Trimming shortened V by 4 bases and J by 2 bases, and 7 bases separated the two germline ends. Germline CDR1 is SGHTA and CDR2 is FQGTGA. CDR3 size: 13 residues. The variable domain in full, completed from reference TRBV7-3 and TRBJ2-3, reads GAGVSQTPSNKVTEKGKYVELRCDPISGHTALYWYRQSLGQGPEFLIYFQGTGAADDSGLPNDRFFAVRPEGSVSTLKIQRTERGDSAVYLCASSWGVTDTQYFGPGTRLTVL.

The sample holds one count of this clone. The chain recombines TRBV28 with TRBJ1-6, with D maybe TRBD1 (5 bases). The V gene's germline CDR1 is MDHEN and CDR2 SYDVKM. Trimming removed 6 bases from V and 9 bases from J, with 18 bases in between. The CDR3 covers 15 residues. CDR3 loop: CASRAGGGRGSPLHF. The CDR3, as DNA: TGTGCCAGCAGGGCGGGGGGGGGTAGAGGTTCACCCCTCCACTTT. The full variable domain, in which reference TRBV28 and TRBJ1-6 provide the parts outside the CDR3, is DVKVTQSSRYLVKRTGEKVFLECVQDMDHENMFWYRQDPGLGLRLIYFSYDVKMKEKGDIPEGYSVSREKKERFSLILESASTNQTSMYLCASRAGGGRGSPLHFGNGTRLTVT.

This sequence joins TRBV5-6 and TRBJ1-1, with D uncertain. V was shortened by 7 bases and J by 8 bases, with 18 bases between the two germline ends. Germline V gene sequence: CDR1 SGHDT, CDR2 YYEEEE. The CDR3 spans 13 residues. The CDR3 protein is CASGRHLIGEAFF. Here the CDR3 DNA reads TGTGCCAGCGGAAGACACCTCATAGGAGAAGCTTTCTTT.

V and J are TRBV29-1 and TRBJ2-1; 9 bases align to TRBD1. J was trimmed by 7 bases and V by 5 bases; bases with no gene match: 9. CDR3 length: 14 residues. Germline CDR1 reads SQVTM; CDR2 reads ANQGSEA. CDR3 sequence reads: CSVRTGGDSNEQFF. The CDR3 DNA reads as TGCAGCGTTCGTACAGGGGGCGATAGTAATGAGCAGTTCTTC.

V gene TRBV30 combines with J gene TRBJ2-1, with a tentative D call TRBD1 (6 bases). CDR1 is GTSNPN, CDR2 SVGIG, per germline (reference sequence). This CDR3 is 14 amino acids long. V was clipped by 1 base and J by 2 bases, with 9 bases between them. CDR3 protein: CAWSDRETYNEQFF. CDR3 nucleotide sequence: TGTGCCTGGAGTGACAGGGAAACCTACAATGAGCAGTTCTTC.

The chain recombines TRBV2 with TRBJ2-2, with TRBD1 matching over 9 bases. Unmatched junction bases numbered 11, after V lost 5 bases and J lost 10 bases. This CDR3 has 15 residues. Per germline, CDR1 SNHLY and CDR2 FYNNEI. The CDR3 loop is CASSPTTGGSKELFF. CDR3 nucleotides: TGTGCCAGCAGTCCAACGACAGGGGGTAGTAAGGAGCTGTTTTTT.

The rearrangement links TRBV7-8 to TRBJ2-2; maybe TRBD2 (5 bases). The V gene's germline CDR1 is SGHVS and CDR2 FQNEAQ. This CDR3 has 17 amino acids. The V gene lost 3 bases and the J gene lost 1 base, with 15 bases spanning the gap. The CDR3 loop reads CASSLIRGLLNTGELFF. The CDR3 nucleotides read TGTGCCAGCAGCTTGATTCGCGGGTTACTGAACACCGGGGAGCTGTTTTTT.

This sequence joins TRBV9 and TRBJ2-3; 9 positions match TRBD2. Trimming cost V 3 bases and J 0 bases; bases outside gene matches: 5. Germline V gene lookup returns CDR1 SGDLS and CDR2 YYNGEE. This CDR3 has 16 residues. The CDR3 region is CASSDGAGGSTDTQYF. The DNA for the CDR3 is TGTGCCAGCAGCGACGGAGCGGGGGGAAGCACAGATACGCAGTATTTT. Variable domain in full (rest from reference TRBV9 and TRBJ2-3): DSGVTQTPKHLITATGQRVTLRCSPRSGDLSVYWYQQSLDQGLQFLIQYYNGEERAKGNILERFSAQQFPDLHSELNLSSLELGDSALYFCASSDGAGGSTDTQYFGPGTRLTVL.

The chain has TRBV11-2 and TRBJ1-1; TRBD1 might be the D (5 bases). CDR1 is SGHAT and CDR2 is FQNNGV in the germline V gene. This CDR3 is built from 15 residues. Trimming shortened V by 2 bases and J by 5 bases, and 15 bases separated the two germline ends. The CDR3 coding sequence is TGTGCCAGCAGCTTACAGGGTAGGTCCCGAACTGAAGCTTTCTTT. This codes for CASSLQGRSRTEAFF.

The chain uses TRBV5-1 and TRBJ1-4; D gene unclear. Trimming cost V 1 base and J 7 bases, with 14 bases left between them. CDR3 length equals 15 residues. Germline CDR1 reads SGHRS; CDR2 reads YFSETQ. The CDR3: CASSLRLQAGEKLFF. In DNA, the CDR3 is TGCGCCAGCAGCTTGAGGTTGCAGGCCGGTGAAAAACTGTTTTTT.